This T cell receptor (beta chain) was sequenced in a study of glioma-infiltrating T cells. Study observations and caveats: Non-neoplastic patients had below-expected tissue-blood divergence, while all gliomas exceeded expectation. CDR3 overlap between tissue and blood was very small.

The iRepertoire nested amplicon-rescue multiplex PCR amplified TCR alpha and beta CDR3s from RNA. One-step reverse transcription and amplification started from roughly 100-400 ng of tissue mRNA or PBMC total RNA. Using its own MiXCR run on the multiplex PCR reads, TCRdb lists one record per CDR3 protein. The table shows about 130,000 distinct CDR3 sequences, with 24% occurring only once. This clonotype turned up a few times. Its cognate antigen is unknown. What was sequenced was glioma tissue, nonneoplastic brain tissue, or PBMCs (not recorded which). This sequence originates from a human donor with low-grade glioma or glioblastoma, undergoing nonglioma brain surgery, or in good health (not recorded which).

The CDR3 reads CASSPPDKEAFF. CDR3 DNA sequence: TGTGCCAGCTCACCCCCCGACAAGGAAGCTTTCTTT. The genes are TRBV18 and TRBJ1-1; D unclear. Trimming cost V 3 bases and J 8 bases, with 10 bases left between them. The CDR3 covers 12 residues. CDR1 and CDR2 from the germline V gene are KGHSH and LQKENI.